A single sample is the source of the 5 T cell receptor beta chains below, sequenced in a study of graft-versus-host responses after intestinal transplantation. Libraries were prepared by immunoSEQ multiplex PCR; TCRdb keeps only in-frame clonotypes and omits some of them. The sample has about 100,000 clones, roughly 90% seen once. What these receptors recognize is not known. Sequences were derived from unstimulated CD4+ T cells sorted from spleen or lymph node cells, sampled before transplant. These TCRs come from a human donor who was the organ donor for an intestinal transplant.

The chain joins TRBV6-6 to TRBJ2-7, with 9 positions matching TRBD2. The trim removed 5 bases at V and 6 bases at J, leaving 8 bases unmatched. Germline V lookup: CDR1 MNHNY, CDR2 SVGAGI (reference sequence). The CDR3 covers 14 residues. DNA for the CDR3: TGTGCCAGCAGTGAGGGCGGGGGGGGCGCCGAGCAGTACTTC. Translating gives CASSEGGGGAEQYF.

This chain joins TRBV4-1 and TRBJ1-1; perhaps TRBD1 as D (5 bases). CDR1 is MGHRA and CDR2 is YSYEKL in the germline V gene. The CDR3 has 15 residues. V was clipped by 4 bases and J by 0 bases, with 12 bases between them. In DNA form, the CDR3 reads TGCGCCAGCAGCCCAATCTTGGGGCTGAACACTGAAGCTTTCTTT. Translated: CASSPILGLNTEAFF.

CDR3 sequence: CASSEEGVRDGYTF. CDR3 nucleotides: TGTGCCAGCAGTGAAGAGGGCGTTCGGGATGGCTACACCTTC. This rearrangement joins TRBV2 to TRBJ1-2; D ambiguous. This CDR3 has 14 residues. Germline lookup yields CDR1 SNHLY and CDR2 FYNNEI. Trimming took 1 base from V and 6 from J, leaving 12 bases between them.

This clone has a handful of counts. The CDR3 coding sequence is TGTGCCAGCAGTCGGCTCGGGGATAGGGGGGAGACCCAGTACTTC. The encoded protein is CASSRLGDRGETQYF. The chain combines TRBV25-1 with TRBJ2-5, with D possibly TRBD1 on 6 matching bases. This CDR3 is 15 amino acids long. Trimming removed 5 bases at V and 5 bases at J, with 18 bases between. Per germline, CDR1 MGHDK and CDR2 SYGVNS.

The gene calls are TRBV10-3 and TRBJ2-6; 8 bases align to TRBD2. The V gene's germline CDR1 is ENHRY and CDR2 SYGVKD. This CDR3 spans 15 amino acids. V lost 10 bases and J lost 2; bases outside the gene matches: 7. CDR3 in DNA: TGTGCCACCGGGGGGGAAGGGACTGGGGCCAACGTCCTGACTTTC. This sequence encodes CATGGEGTGANVLTF.